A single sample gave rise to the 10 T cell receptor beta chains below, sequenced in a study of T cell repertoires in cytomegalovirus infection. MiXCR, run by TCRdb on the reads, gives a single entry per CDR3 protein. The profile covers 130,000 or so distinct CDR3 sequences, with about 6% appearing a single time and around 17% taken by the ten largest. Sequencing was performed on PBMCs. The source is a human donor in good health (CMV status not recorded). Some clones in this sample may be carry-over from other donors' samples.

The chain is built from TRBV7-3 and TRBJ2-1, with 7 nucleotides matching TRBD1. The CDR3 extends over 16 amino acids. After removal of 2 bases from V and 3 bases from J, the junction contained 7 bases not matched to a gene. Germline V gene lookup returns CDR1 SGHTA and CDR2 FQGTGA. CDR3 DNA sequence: TGTGCCAGCAGCTTAGAGGACAGGAAGGGCTACAATGAGCAGTTCTTC. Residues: CASSLEDRKGYNEQFF.

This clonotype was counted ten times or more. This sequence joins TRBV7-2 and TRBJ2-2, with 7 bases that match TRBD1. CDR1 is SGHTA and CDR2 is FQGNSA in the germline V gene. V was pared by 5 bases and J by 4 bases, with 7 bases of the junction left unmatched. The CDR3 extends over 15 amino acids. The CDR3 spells CASSTGARRTGELFF. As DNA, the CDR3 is TGTGCCAGCAGCACAGGGGCGCGACGCACCGGGGAGCTGTTTTTT.

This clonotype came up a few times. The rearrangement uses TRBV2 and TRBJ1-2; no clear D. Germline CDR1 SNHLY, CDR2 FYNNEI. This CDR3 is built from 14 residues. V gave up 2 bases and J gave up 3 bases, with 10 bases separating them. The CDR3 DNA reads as TGTGCCAGCAGTGAATCCACGGGGTACTATGGCTACACCTTC. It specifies CASSESTGYYGYTF.

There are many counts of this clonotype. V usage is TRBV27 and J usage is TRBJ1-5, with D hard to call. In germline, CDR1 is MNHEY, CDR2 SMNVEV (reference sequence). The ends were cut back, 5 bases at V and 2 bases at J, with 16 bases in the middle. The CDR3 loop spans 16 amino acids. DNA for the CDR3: TGTGCCAGCAGTCCCTTTGGGGTCTTGGGCAATCAGCCCCAGCATTTT. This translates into CASSPFGVLGNQPQHF.

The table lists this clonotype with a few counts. The CDR3 region has the DNA TGTGCCAGCAGTGAACGCGGATCACCCCTCCACTTT. Translated: CASSERGSPLHF. J is TRBJ1-6 and V is TRBV6-4; D gene uncertain. Germline V gene sequence: CDR1 MRHNA, CDR2 SNTAGT. This CDR3 comprises 12 residues. Trimming shortened V by 3 bases and J by 10 bases, and 7 bases separated the two germline ends.

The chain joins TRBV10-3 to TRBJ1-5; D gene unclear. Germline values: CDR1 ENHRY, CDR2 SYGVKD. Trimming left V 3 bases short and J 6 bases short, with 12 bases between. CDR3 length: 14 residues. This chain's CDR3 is CAISDGRASQPQHF. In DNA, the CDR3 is TGTGCCATCAGTGACGGAAGAGCAAGTCAGCCCCAGCATTTT.

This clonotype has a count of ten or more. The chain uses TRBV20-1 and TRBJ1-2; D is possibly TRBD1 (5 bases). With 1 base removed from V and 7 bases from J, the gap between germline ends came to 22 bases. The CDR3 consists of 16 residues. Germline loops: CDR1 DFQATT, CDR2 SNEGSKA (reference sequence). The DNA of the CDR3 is TGCAGTGCTAGAGGGAGAGACAGCCGGTTTACGGGTGGCTACACCTTC. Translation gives CSARGRDSRFTGGYTF.

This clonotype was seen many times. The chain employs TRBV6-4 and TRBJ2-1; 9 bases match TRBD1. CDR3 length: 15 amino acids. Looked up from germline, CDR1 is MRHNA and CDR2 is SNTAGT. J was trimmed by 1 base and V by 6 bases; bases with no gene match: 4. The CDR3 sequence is CASSAGTGSYNEQFF. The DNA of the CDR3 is TGTGCCAGCAGCGCCGGGACAGGGTCCTACAATGAGCAGTTCTTC.

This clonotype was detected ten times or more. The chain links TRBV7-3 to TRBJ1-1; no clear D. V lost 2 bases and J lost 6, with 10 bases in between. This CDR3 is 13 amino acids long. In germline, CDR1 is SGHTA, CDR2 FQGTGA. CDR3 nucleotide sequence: TGTGCCAGCAGCTTACGACGGTTATCTGAAGCTTTCTTT. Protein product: CASSLRRLSEAFF. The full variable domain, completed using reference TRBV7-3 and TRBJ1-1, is GAGVSQTPSNKVTEKGKYVELRCDPISGHTALYWYRQSLGQGPEFLIYFQGTGAADDSGLPNDRFFAVRPEGSVSTLKIQRTERGDSAVYLCASSLRRLSEAFFGQGTRLTVV.

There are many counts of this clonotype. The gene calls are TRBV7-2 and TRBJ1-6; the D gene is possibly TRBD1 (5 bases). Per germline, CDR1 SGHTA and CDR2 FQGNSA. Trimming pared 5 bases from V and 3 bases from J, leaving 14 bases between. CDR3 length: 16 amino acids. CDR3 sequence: CASSPQRGGYNSPLHF. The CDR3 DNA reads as TGTGCCAGCAGCCCCCAGCGGGGCGGCTATAATTCACCCCTCCACTTT.